These 15 T cell receptor beta chains originate from one sample sequenced in a study of T cell repertoires in cytomegalovirus infection. From the reads, TCRdb called clonotypes with MiXCR, one entry per CDR3 protein. The table records roughly 230,000 distinct CDR3 sequences, about 17% of them present only once. The sequenced sample consisted of CD8+ T cells from PBMCs. These receptors all stem from a human donor in good health (CMV status not recorded). Some clones in this sample may be carry-over from other donors' samples.

The V and J genes are TRBV29-1 and TRBJ2-1; perhaps TRBD2 as D (6 bases). This CDR3 contains 11 residues. V gave up 8 bases and J gave up 14 bases, with 19 bases separating them. Germline V gives CDR1 SQVTM, CDR2 ANQGSEA. CDR3: CSMQGGGFKFF. The CDR3 DNA reads TGCAGCATGCAGGGAGGAGGGTTTAAGTTCTTC.

V is TRBV7-9 and J is TRBJ2-7, with unresolved D. The germline V gene has CDR1 SEHNR and CDR2 FQNEAQ (reference sequence). This CDR3 region has 17 residues. Trimming removed 4 bases from V and 2 bases from J, with 21 bases in between. In DNA form, the CDR3 reads TGTGCCAGCAGCTCTCAGTTTACGGGCGCGGAACCCTACGAGCAGTACTTC. Its protein is CASSSQFTGAEPYEQYF.

This clonotype was counted at least ten times. The chain combines TRBV7-2 with TRBJ1-5; the match to TRBD1 covers 8 bases. The CDR3 spans 19 residues. Germline V lookup: CDR1 SGHTA, CDR2 FQGNSA. V trimming: 4 bases; J trimming: 0 bases; junction bases outside the gene matches: 14. The CDR3 loop is CASSSPLGQGFYSNQPQHF. The CDR3 DNA reads as TGTGCCAGCAGCTCGCCTTTAGGACAGGGATTTTATAGCAATCAGCCCCAGCATTTT.

V is TRBV2 and J is TRBJ2-1; 11 bases align to TRBD2. CDR3 size: 15 residues. V shed 2 bases and J 9 bases; nucleotides not matched to a gene: 6. The germline CDR1 and CDR2 sequences are SNHLY and FYNNEI. CDR3 coding DNA: TGTGCCAGCAGTGAATTGGTAGCGGGGGGGCGTGAGCAGTTCTTC. It translates to CASSELVAGGREQFF.

This clonotype was detected a few times. The V gene is TRBV5-4, the J gene TRBJ2-1; 11 bases fit TRBD2. The germline V gene has CDR1 SGHNT and CDR2 YYREEE (reference sequence). The V segment lost 0 bases and the J segment 7 bases; nucleotides outside the gene matches: 9. The CDR3 is 17 amino acids. The CDR3 region is CASSLELIAGGTNEQFF. As DNA, the CDR3 is TGTGCCAGCAGCTTGGAGCTCATAGCGGGGGGGACAAATGAGCAGTTCTTC.

The rearrangement joins TRBV14 to TRBJ2-1, with D possibly being TRBD1 (6 bases). CDR3 size: 14 residues. Germline-derived CDR1 and CDR2 are SGHDN and FVKESK. The V end lost 1 base, the J end lost 10 bases, and 14 bases lay between the germline ends. The CDR3 spells CASSQVDRLWEQFF. CDR3 in DNA: TGTGCCAGCAGCCAAGTCGACAGGTTGTGGGAGCAGTTCTTC.

The chain joins TRBV7-2 to TRBJ2-3; D remains unclear. Germline V gene lookup returns CDR1 SGHTA and CDR2 FQGNSA. The CDR3 is 16 residues long. Trimming removed 5 bases at V and 2 bases at J, with 17 bases between. The CDR3 here is CASSHFGILNTDTQYF. In DNA form, the CDR3 reads TGTGCCAGCAGCCATTTCGGAATCTTAAACACAGATACGCAGTATTTT.

There are a few counts of this clonotype. The rearrangement links TRBV6-2 or TRBV6-3 to TRBJ2-5; the D gene is possibly TRBD2 (6 bases). CDR3 length: 17 residues. V was shortened by 6 bases and J by 5 bases, with 25 bases between the two germline ends. Germline values: CDR1 MNHEY, CDR2 SVGEGT. CDR3 DNA: TGTGCCAGCAGCTCCGGCGGGGTCGGTCCCCAAAGGGAGACCCAGTACTTC. Translated: CASSSGGVGPQRETQYF.

Ten or more counts support this clonotype. This chain links TRBV7-8 with TRBJ1-5; no clear D gene. The CDR3 has 12 residues. The V end was cut by 5 bases, the J end by 7 bases, with 9 bases between. Germline V gene data show CDR1 as SGHVS and CDR2 as FQNEAQ. The chain's CDR3 is CASSLTMQPQHF. CDR3 bases: TGTGCCAGCAGCCTGACTATGCAGCCCCAGCATTTT.

V gene TRBV6-5 combines with J gene TRBJ2-7; 9 nucleotides match TRBD1. This CDR3 has 15 residues. V shed 0 bases and J 3 bases; nucleotides not matched to a gene: 3. CDR1 is MNHEY and CDR2 is SVGAGI in the germline V gene. As DNA, the CDR3 is TGTGCCAGCAGTTACTCGGACAGGGGATACTACGAGCAGTACTTC. It is translated as CASSYSDRGYYEQYF.

Many counts were recorded for this clonotype. This chain uses TRBV27 with TRBJ1-2; no clear D. Germline V gives CDR1 MNHEY, CDR2 SMNVEV (reference sequence). With 6 bases removed from V and 5 bases from J, the gap between germline ends came to 22 bases. The CDR3 runs 16 residues. CDR3 amino acids: CASSPLPLGDPYGYTF. The CDR3 bases are TGTGCCAGCAGCCCTCTCCCCTTAGGAGATCCTTATGGCTACACCTTC.

This clonotype has a count of ten or more. This chain connects TRBV7-2 to TRBJ1-1; a possible D gene is TRBD1 (6 bases). The germline V gene encodes CDR1 SGHTA and CDR2 FQGNSA. The CDR3 is 12 amino acids. Trimming took 5 bases from V and 8 from J, leaving 12 bases between them. This chain's CDR3 is CASSLGHIEAFF. CDR3 bases: TGTGCCAGCAGCCTGGGACACATAGAAGCTTTCTTT.

This clonotype was seen at least ten times. The chain uses TRBV2 and TRBJ1-3, with TRBD1 matching 10 bases. J was trimmed by 1 base and V by 4 bases; bases with no gene match: 1. This CDR3 spans 15 amino acids. CDR1 SNHLY and CDR2 FYNNEI come from the germline V gene. The CDR3 region is CASSADRGSGNTIYF. DNA of the CDR3: TGTGCCAGCAGTGCGGACAGGGGGTCTGGAAACACCATATATTTT. The complete variable domain, with remaining parts taken from reference TRBV2 and TRBJ1-3, reads EPEVTQTPSHQVTQMGQEVILRCVPISNHLYFYWYRQILGQKVEFLVSFYNNEISEKSEIFDDQFSVERPDGSNFTLKIRSTKLEDSAMYFCASSADRGSGNTIYFGEGSWLTVV.

This clonotype showed up just a few times. This chain connects TRBV7-9 to TRBJ2-3, with 7 positions matching TRBD1. This CDR3 is 16 amino acids long. The junction had 8 bases not matched to a gene; V was cut back by 5 bases and J by 0 bases. Germline V gene lookup returns CDR1 SEHNR and CDR2 FQNEAQ (reference sequence). CDR3 in DNA: TGTGCCAGCAGCCCTAGACAGGGCCCTAGCACAGATACGCAGTATTTT. Its protein product is CASSPRQGPSTDTQYF.

The V gene is TRBV5-6, the J gene TRBJ2-2; maybe TRBD2 (5 bases). This CDR3 has 12 amino acids. Trimming took off 4 bases at V and 10 bases at J, with 11 bases between the two ends. Germline CDR1 reads SGHDT; CDR2 reads YYEEEE. This CDR3 is CASSDDYQELFF. In DNA form, the CDR3 reads TGTGCCAGCAGCGATGACTATCAGGAGCTGTTTTTT.